The 22 T cell receptor beta chains given below trace back to one sample, sequenced in a study of T cell responses to AZD1222 COVID-19 vaccine. Only in-frame clones appear in the TCRdb table, and some are missing; sequencing was by immunoSEQ multiplex PCR. Of tens of thousands of clones listed, 88% are singletons. This sample comprised peripheral blood, obtained on day 0 of AZD1222 vaccination. The receptors here all came from an adult in good health.

V is TRBV2 and J is TRBJ2-5; D call uncertain. The germline gives CDR1 SNHLY, CDR2 FYNNEI. Trimming removed 3 bases at V and 1 base at J, with 6 bases between. CDR3 length equals 13 residues. CDR3 residues: CASSEGIQETQYF. In nucleotides, the CDR3 is TGTGCCAGCAGTGAGGGTATCCAAGAGACCCAGTACTTC.

This clone was found once. The genes are TRBV15 and TRBJ2-5; maybe TRBD1 (5 bases). V was cut by 0 bases and J by 4 bases, with 12 bases left in between. In germline, CDR1 is LNHNV, CDR2 YYDKDF (reference sequence). The CDR3 extends over 15 amino acids. The DNA for the CDR3 is TGTGCCACCAGCAGAGACGCCAGGGTAGCAGAGACCCAGTACTTC. Translating gives CATSRDARVAETQYF.

The rearrangement joins TRBV5-5 to TRBJ2-4; D gene ambiguous. Germline-derived CDR1 and CDR2 are SGHKS and YYEKEE (reference sequence). Trimming shortened V by 1 base and J by 6 bases, and 8 bases separated the two germline ends. The CDR3 has 13 amino acids. Here the CDR3 reads CASSLWEANIQYF. For the CDR3, the DNA is TGTGCCAGCAGCTTGTGGGAAGCAAACATTCAGTACTTC.

This rearrangement joins TRBV7-9 to TRBJ1-1; D is perhaps TRBD1 (5 bases). Germline assignment: CDR1 SEHNR and CDR2 FQNEAQ (reference sequence). V was trimmed by 2 bases and J by 10 bases, leaving 17 bases between them. CDR3 length equals 14 residues. The CDR3 region is CASSLIGRETGAFF. In DNA form, the CDR3 reads TGTGCCAGCAGCTTAATCGGCAGGGAGACGGGAGCTTTCTTT.

This sequence joins TRBV5-3 and TRBJ1-5; D possibly corresponds to TRBD1 (5 bases). TRBV5-3 belongs to the ORF category, with a function that is uncertain. CDR3 length equals 16 residues. Trimming left V 1 base short and J 7 bases short, with 18 bases between. CDR3 nucleotides: TGTGCCAGAAGCTTGTGCCTTCAGGGTAGAGGACAGCCCCAGCATTTT. Protein product: CARSLCLQGRGQPQHF.

The gene calls are TRBV6-6 and TRBJ2-3; 10 bases align to TRBD1. Germline loops: CDR1 MNHNY, CDR2 SVGAGI (reference sequence). J gave up 4 bases and V 6 bases, and 7 bases lay outside the gene matches. CDR3 length equals 15 residues. CDR3 loop: CASRLDRGSSDTQYF. For the CDR3, the DNA is TGTGCCAGCAGATTGGACAGGGGGAGTTCAGATACGCAGTATTTT.

The chain links TRBV4-1 to TRBJ2-2; 9 positions match TRBD2. This CDR3 comprises 17 residues. J was trimmed by 2 bases and V by 2 bases; bases with no gene match: 6. Germline CDR1 reads MGHRA; CDR2 reads YSYEKL. The CDR3 coding sequence is TGCGCCAGCAGCCAAATTCGACTAGCGGAAAACACCGGGGAGCTGTTTTTT. Translating it yields CASSQIRLAENTGELFF.

The sample holds a few counts of this clone. This rearrangement joins TRBV11-3 to TRBJ2-3, with 8 nucleotides matching TRBD2. The CDR3 runs 14 residues. V lost 5 bases to trimming and J lost 4 bases; unmatched junction nucleotides: 5. Germline values: CDR1 SGHNT, CDR2 YENEEA. CDR3 DNA: TGTGCCAGCAGCCTCGCCGGGAGGGCAGATACGCAGTATTTT. Amino acids: CASSLAGRADTQYF.

J is TRBJ1-6 and V is TRBV4-1; D call uncertain. Trimming shortened V by 0 bases and J by 4 bases, and 10 bases separated the two germline ends. In germline, CDR1 is MGHRA, CDR2 YSYEKL. This CDR3 has 16 residues. The CDR3 protein is CASSQDPNSYNSPLHF. The CDR3 DNA sequence: TGCGCCAGCAGCCAAGATCCCAACAGTTATAATTCACCCCTCCACTTT.

V and J are TRBV7-6 and TRBJ1-2; 10 positions agree with TRBD1. Per germline, CDR1 SGHVS and CDR2 FNYEAQ. V lost 5 bases and J lost 4; bases outside the gene matches: 13. This CDR3 is 17 amino acids long. The CDR3 DNA sequence: TGTGCCAGCAGCCCGGGACAGGGGCTGACTTTTAGCTATGGCTACACCTTC. Its translation is CASSPGQGLTFSYGYTF.

V gene TRBV5-1 combines with J gene TRBJ1-5; D is possibly TRBD1 (5 bases). The V gene's germline CDR1 is SGHRS and CDR2 YFSETQ. Trimming took off 4 bases at V and 2 bases at J, with 7 bases between the two ends. The CDR3 extends over 13 amino acids. The CDR3: CASSIGGNQPQHF. CDR3 DNA sequence: TGCGCCAGCAGCATAGGGGGCAATCAGCCCCAGCATTTT.

This sequence joins TRBV28 and TRBJ2-4; the D is unclear. The CDR3 is 15 residues long. Germline CDR1 MDHEN, CDR2 SYDVKM. Trimming stripped 1 base from V and 0 bases from J, with 7 bases between. The CDR3 spells CASSLFRIAKNIQYF. The CDR3 nucleotides are TGTGCCAGCAGTTTATTTAGGATAGCCAAAAACATTCAGTACTTC.

The chain has TRBV7-9 and TRBJ1-6, with a tentative D call TRBD1 (6 bases). Germline V gives CDR1 SEHNR, CDR2 FQNEAQ (reference sequence). Deletions cut 1 base from V and 9 bases from J, with 13 bases between. This CDR3 has 15 amino acids. The CDR3 reads CASSLVGGHSSPLHF. The CDR3 DNA follows: TGTGCCAGCAGCTTAGTGGGGGGGCACAGTTCACCCCTCCACTTT.

The chain has TRBV7-2 and TRBJ1-2, with 10 bases identical to TRBD1. This CDR3 comprises 17 residues. CDR1 SGHTA and CDR2 FQGNSA come from the germline V gene. V dropped 5 bases and J dropped 8; count of bases not matched to a gene: 17. The CDR3 DNA is TGTGCCAGCAGCCAGTCGGAGGGACAGGGGAGATACGCCGGCTACACCTTC. Encoded protein: CASSQSEGQGRYAGYTF. The complete variable domain, with remaining parts taken from reference TRBV7-2 and TRBJ1-2, reads GAGVSQSPSNKVTEKGKDVELRCDPISGHTALYWYRQSLGQGLEFLIYFQGNSAPDKSGLPSDRFSAERTGGSVSTLTIQRTQQEDSAVYLCASSQSEGQGRYAGYTFGSGTRLTVV.

J is TRBJ2-7 and V is TRBV27, with 7 bases lining up with TRBD2. CDR1 and CDR2 from the germline V gene are MNHEY and SMNVEV (reference sequence). This CDR3 has 14 amino acids. V gave up 7 bases and J gave up 4 bases; unmatched junction bases: 10. CDR3 DNA: TGTGCCAGCAAACAGAGTAGGGAGGGATACGAGCAGTACTTC. It yields the protein CASKQSREGYEQYF.

The rearrangement joins TRBV24-1 to TRBJ1-2, with D possibly TRBD1 on 5 matching bases. Trimming cost V 6 bases and J 6 bases, with 10 bases left between them. This CDR3 is 12 amino acids long. CDR1 is KGHDR and CDR2 is SFDVKD in the germline V gene. In DNA form, the CDR3 reads TGTGCCACCAGTACAGGAAAGGATGGCTACACCTTC. Residues: CATSTGKDGYTF.

The V gene is TRBV3-1 (or the pseudogene TRBV3-2), the J gene TRBJ2-1; D remains ambiguous. Trimming stripped 0 bases from V and 5 bases from J, with 8 bases between. CDR1 and CDR2 from the germline V gene are LGHDT and YNNKEL (reference sequence). The CDR3 runs 14 residues. CDR3 sequence reads: CASSQDLANNEQFF. The CDR3 DNA is TGTGCCAGCAGCCAAGATTTGGCTAACAATGAGCAGTTCTTC.

CDR3 region: CAIRGGGSGNTIYF. CDR3 sequence (DNA): TGTGCCATCAGGGGAGGAGGATCTGGAAACACCATATATTTT. The genes are TRBV10-3 and TRBJ1-3, with no clear D. With 6 bases removed from V and 1 base from J, the gap between germline ends came to 10 bases. The CDR3 has 14 residues. Germline-derived CDR1 and CDR2 are ENHRY and SYGVKD.

In this sample, this clone turned up once. Written as DNA, the CDR3 is TGTGCCAGCAGCCCGAAGGGGCACGAGCAGTACTTC. As protein: CASSPKGHEQYF. V usage is TRBV3-1 (or the pseudogene TRBV3-2) and J usage is TRBJ2-7; tentative D call: TRBD1 (5 bases). CDR3 length: 12 residues. In germline, CDR1 is LGHDT, CDR2 YNNKEL (reference sequence). Trimming took off 4 bases at V and 5 bases at J, with 9 bases between the two ends.

The chain is built from TRBV20-1 and TRBJ1-1; the D gene is possibly TRBD1 (5 bases). The germline V and J ends were trimmed by 3 bases and 7 bases, with 6 bases remaining between them. The CDR3 spans 10 residues. In germline, CDR1 is DFQATT, CDR2 SNEGSKA (reference sequence). The CDR3 sequence: CSASDSEAFF. CDR3 DNA sequence: TGCAGTGCTAGTGACAGTGAAGCTTTCTTT.

The chain combines TRBV12-3 or TRBV12-4 with TRBJ1-1; TRBD1 might be the D (5 bases). Trimming took off 5 bases at V and 4 bases at J, with 11 bases between the two ends. This CDR3 has 13 residues. The CDR3 sequence is CASSPPGGTEAFF. DNA for the CDR3: TGTGCCAGCAGTCCTCCTGGGGGCACTGAAGCTTTCTTT.

The rearrangement links TRBV6-1 to TRBJ2-2; D gene ambiguous. V lost 3 bases, J lost 8 bases, and 4 bases lay in between. CDR3 length: 11 residues. Germline V CDR1 and CDR2: MNHNS, SASEGT. CDR3 sequence reads: CASSESGELFF. As DNA, the CDR3 is TGTGCCAGCAGTGAGAGTGGGGAGCTGTTTTTT.